The 24 T cell receptor beta chains below all came from one sample that was sequenced in a study of T cells expressing NK-cell markers. No DNA is given; TCRdb re-called the 5' RACE reads and lists each CDR3 protein once. This sample contains roughly 280,000 distinct CDR3 sequences. Material: blood T cells: a sorted CD56 or NKG2C T cell subset, CD4+ or CD8+ T cells, or bulk PBMC T cells (not recorded which). These TCRs come from a man younger than 35 in good health.

J is TRBJ1-5 and V is TRBV7-6. The germline gives CDR1 SGHVS, CDR2 FNYEAQ. There are 14 residues in the CDR3. CDR3 in amino acids: CASSLGPLNQPQHF.

This rearrangement joins TRBV3-1 to TRBJ1-5; TCRdb's D gene call, TRBD1, goes unchecked for lack of DNA. Germline V CDR1 and CDR2: LGHDT, YNNKEL (reference sequence). This CDR3 region has 15 residues. The CDR3 sequence: CASSQGPRSNQPQHF.

The gene calls are TRBV4-2 and TRBJ2-7; absent DNA, TCRdb's TRBD2 call cannot be checked. This CDR3 contains 15 residues. CDR1 and CDR2 (germline): LGHNA, YNFKEQ. CDR3 amino acids: CASSQDRASDYEQYF.

The V call is TRBV10-2, the J call TRBJ1-4. CDR1 is WSHSY, CDR2 SAAADI, per germline. The CDR3 loop spans 14 amino acids. The CDR3 loop is CASSVTGSREKLFF.

The CDR3 is CASSQVGEQYF. This chain uses TRBV3-1 with TRBJ2-7. Germline CDR1 is LGHDT and CDR2 is YNNKEL (reference sequence). The CDR3 contains 11 residues.

The chain recombines TRBV19 with TRBJ2-1; the TCRdb D gene call, TRBD2, has no DNA to confirm it. CDR1 LNHDA and CDR2 SQIVND come from the germline V gene (reference sequence). This CDR3 is built from 15 residues. The CDR3 spells CASSTRGLASDEQFF.

The chain combines TRBV20-1 with TRBJ2-1; TCRdb outputs TRBD2, but without DNA this stays unchecked. Germline values: CDR1 DFQATT, CDR2 SNEGSKA (reference sequence). The length of the CDR3 is 14 residues. CDR3 region: CRAPGRKGRNEQFF.

The CDR3 protein is CASSFRTYKGYEQYF. The chain recombines TRBV19 with TRBJ2-7; TCRdb's D call of TRBD1 is untestable without DNA. Germline CDR1 and CDR2: LNHDA and SQIVND (reference sequence). This CDR3 is 15 amino acids long.

The V gene is TRBV4-3, the J gene TRBJ2-3. CDR1 is LGHNA, CDR2 YSLEER, per germline. CDR3 length: 15 residues. The CDR3 is CASSQEIGSTDTQYF.

The CDR3 protein is CASSSGLAASTDTQYF. The chain carries TRBV7-2 and TRBJ2-3; TCRdb outputs TRBD2, but without DNA this stays unchecked. The germline gives CDR1 SGHTA, CDR2 FQGNSA. There are 16 residues in the CDR3.

V and J are TRBV7-2 and TRBJ2-1; with no DNA, the TCRdb D assignment of TRBD2 cannot be verified. The CDR3 covers 16 residues. Germline V gene lookup returns CDR1 SGHTA and CDR2 FQGNSA. CDR3 protein: CASSQDLAGFYNEQFF.

The chain links TRBV6-5 to TRBJ2-1; the TRBD2 assignment by TCRdb is unverifiable without DNA. Germline V gives CDR1 MNHEY, CDR2 SVGAGI. The CDR3 loop spans 15 amino acids. CDR3 amino acids: CASSYFTSGSDEQFF.

This rearrangement joins TRBV12-3 or TRBV12-4 to TRBJ1-5. This CDR3 is 13 amino acids long. CDR3 region: CASSFLGAKSPHF.

The CDR3 region is CASSILGLADDNEQFF. The chain joins TRBV19 to TRBJ2-1; the D call from TCRdb, TRBD2, cannot be confirmed without DNA. The CDR3 length is 16 residues. Germline V gives CDR1 LNHDA, CDR2 SQIVND (reference sequence). The full variable domain, completed using reference TRBV19 and TRBJ2-1, is DGGITQSPKYLFRKEGQNVTLSCEQNLNHDAMYWYRQDPGQGLRLIYYSQIVNDFQKGDIAEGYSVSREKKESFPLTVTSAQKNPTAFYLCASSILGLADDNEQFFGPGTRLTVL.

The chain links TRBV11-3 to TRBJ2-4; TCRdb proposes TRBD2, but this gene call is untestable without DNA. The CDR3 extends over 20 amino acids. CDR1 and CDR2 (germline): SGHNT, YENEEA. The CDR3: CASSLTLAGGWEIAKNIQYF.

This chain joins TRBV6-5 and TRBJ1-2; with no DNA, the TCRdb D assignment of TRBD1 cannot be verified. CDR1 and CDR2 (germline): MNHEY, SVGAGI. The CDR3 sequence is 17 residues long. The chain's CDR3 is CASTSGQGATGVYGYTF.

CDR3: CAIRTTSWDTGELFF. The rearrangement uses TRBV10-3 and TRBJ2-2; TCRdb designates TRBD2, a call that cannot be tested without DNA. In germline, CDR1 is ENHRY, CDR2 SYGVKD. There are 15 residues in the CDR3.

This chain connects TRBV6-2 or TRBV6-3 to TRBJ2-7; TCRdb's assignment of TRBD1 cannot be checked, as there is no DNA. Per the germline V gene, CDR1 is MNHEY and CDR2 is SVGEGT. The CDR3 loop spans 12 amino acids. CDR3 residues: CASSWFGNEQYF.

The chain couples TRBV20-1 to TRBJ2-3. The CDR3 spans 14 residues. The germline CDR1 and CDR2 sequences are DFQATT and SNEGSKA (reference sequence). The CDR3 reads CSARGVAGLDTQYF.

The gene calls are TRBV6-6 and TRBJ1-1. This CDR3 region has 12 residues. Germline V CDR1 and CDR2: MNHNY, SVGAGI (reference sequence). The CDR3 loop is CASIRGNTEAFF.

The chain combines TRBV4-3 with TRBJ2-1; TCRdb gives TRBD1 as the D gene, but with no DNA this cannot be confirmed. The germline V gene has CDR1 LGHNA and CDR2 YSLEER. The CDR3 is 15 amino acids. The CDR3 spells CASSQTPDRADEQFF.

The chain couples TRBV7-9 to TRBJ1-1; there is no DNA to check the TCRdb D call of TRBD1. This CDR3 is built from 15 residues. The germline V gene has CDR1 SEHNR and CDR2 FQNEAQ (reference sequence). CDR3 in amino acids: CASSHAVSGGTEAFF.

V gene TRBV3-1 combines with J gene TRBJ2-2; TCRdb reports TRBD1, a call that lacks DNA to check it against. CDR1 LGHDT and CDR2 YNNKEL come from the germline V gene (reference sequence). This CDR3 has 15 residues. The CDR3 sequence is CASSQVPGRTGELFF.

This rearrangement joins TRBV4-2 to TRBJ2-2; checking the TCRdb D call of TRBD2 is not possible without DNA. The CDR3 has 16 amino acids. The germline gives CDR1 LGHNA, CDR2 YNFKEQ. The CDR3 loop reads CASTAGLAQNTGELFF.